This T cell receptor beta chain is drawn from a study of CD8 T cells in ankylosing spondylitis (dated by TCRdb to the late 2010s). A note on the overall study: T cell receptor beta repertoires were profiled in healthy donors and ankylosing spondylitis patients so that disease-linked TCR variants could be found. In total, the full study cohort was made up of 100 to 140 healthy donors and roughly 27 ankylosing spondylitis patients. Peripheral blood was sampled, and synovial fluid was also collected from ankylosing spondylitis patients. What the research found in general, with its limitations: Some TCR beta motif variants had previously been reported in synovial fluid and blood of reactive arthritis patients, which suggested common disease-initiation mechanisms. The disease-linked clones had a CD8+ phenotype and were found at relatively low frequencies in peripheral blood. The disease-linked clones were reported to be significantly enriched in matched synovial fluid samples from ankylosing spondylitis patients. A TCR beta motif of about eight highly homologous amino acid variants appeared characteristic of blood from ankylosing spondylitis patients.

A remark on this clonotype: Its antigen is unknown. Qualities for individual bases were not recorded, and no much larger clone is one base off.

Relative to germline, V is 1 base shorter and J is 8 bases shorter, with 9 bases between their ends. The CDR3 holds 13 amino acids from the cysteine to the phenylalanine. Only CDR3 DNA remains: 39 bases, in frame from the first base. The germline V gene specifies MGHRA as CDR1 and YSYEKL as CDR2. The sequencer was an Illumina HiSeq 2500. Quantitative 5'-RACE with molecular barcodes was the method used to prepare the TCR beta libraries. In the paper's pipeline: A new computational method, built on a probabilistic model of VDJ rearrangement, was used to identify disease-linked TCR variants. The raw public reads went through TCRdb reprocessing: fastp at Q25, MiXCR clone calling, in-frame beta chains kept. Under each unique CDR3 protein, matching rows form one entry showing the most common genes and DNA. TCRdb's processing, not the study's, gives the V and J calls here. This sample holds over 200,000 distinct CDR3 sequences; 15% to 20% were observed only once. Approximately 42% of the sample rests with the top ten.

The sequence links TRBV4-1 to TRBJ2-1; possibly the D gene is TRBD2, per 5 matching bases. The TCR sequence derives from a male donor with ankylosing spondylitis. Material: blood, either unsorted or a sorted T cell fraction (not recorded which). In nucleotide form, the sequence is TGCGCCAGCAGCCAAGGAGGGTCCGATGAGCAGTTCTTC. Its coded protein is CASSQGGSDEQFF.